This is a list of T cell receptor beta chains from one sample in a study of OX40 agonist ivuxolimab in advanced cancers. This table comes from immunoSEQ multiplex PCR, and its TCRdb copy is limited to in-frame clones, with some not included. The sample records tens of thousands of clones, more than 80% being singletons. The material was CD4+ or CD8+ T cells sorted from blood, obtained in a trial of the OX40 agonist ivuxolimab. These TCRs come from an adult with an advanced solid tumor such as melanoma, head and neck, liver or kidney cancer. CDR3s include the opening cysteine and the closing phenylalanine or tryptophan. D genes are given only for firm matches. Clone size, where shown, is once, few, many, or a class for clones that have expanded.

D gene	V gene	clone size	CDR3 length	J gene	CDR3 protein	CDR3 DNA
.	TRBV30	.	12	TRBJ1-4	CAWTRLNEKLFF	TGTGCCTGGACGCGGTTGAATGAAAAACTGTTTTTT
.	TRBV5-6	.	15	TRBJ2-2	CASSLAGRGTGELFF	TGTGCCAGCAGCTTGGCCGGACGGGGCACCGGGGAGCTGTTTTTT
.	TRBV7-2	.	12	TRBJ2-1	CASSQSGDEQFF	TGTGCCAGCAGCCAAAGCGGCGATGAGCAGTTCTTC
.	TRBV6-1	few	15	TRBJ2-1	CASRGILSSYNEQFF	TGTGCCAGCAGGGGCATACTAAGCTCCTACAATGAGCAGTTCTTC
TRBD1	TRBV7-2	.	12	TRBJ2-3	CASSFPGQGMYF	TGTGCCAGCAGCTTTCCGGGACAGGGGATGTATTTT
.	TRBV5-1	.	14	TRBJ2-7	CASSLPGNSHEQYF	TGCGCCAGCAGCTTGCCAGGGAATAGCCACGAGCAGTACTTC
TRBD1	TRBV19	few	14	TRBJ1-1	CASSRQGGDTEAFF	TGTGCCAGTAGTAGACAGGGAGGGGACACTGAAGCTTTCTTT
.	TRBV6-1	.	15	TRBJ1-1	CASIGIWGGYTEAFF	TGTGCCAGCATAGGGATCTGGGGCGGGTACACTGAAGCTTTCTTT
TRBD1	TRBV6-6	.	14	TRBJ2-3	CASKIQGAQDTQYF	TGTGCCAGCAAGATACAGGGGGCGCAAGATACGCAGTATTTT
.	TRBV6-6	.	14	TRBJ2-7	CASSNGGEVREQYF	TGTGCCAGCAGTAACGGCGGGGAAGTCAGAGAGCAGTACTTC
TRBD2	TRBV5-1	.	16	TRBJ2-5	CASRPLAGVTQETQYF	TGCGCCAGCAGACCACTAGCGGGGGTTACCCAAGAGACCCAGTACTTC
TRBD1	TRBV4-1	few	16	TRBJ2-1	CASSQGRDRAVNEQFF	TGCGCCAGCAGCCAAGGGCGGGACAGGGCGGTCAATGAGCAGTTCTTC
.	TRBV6-1	.	14	TRBJ1-2	CASSPRGARYGYTF	TGTGCCAGCAGCCCCCGGGGGGCGAGGTACGGCTACACCTTC
TRBD1	TRBV5-4	.	15	TRBJ1-4	CASRRGTELMGQLFF	TGTGCCAGCAGGCGCGGGACAGAACTAATGGGGCAACTGTTTTTT
.	TRBV5-1	.	14	TRBJ2-2	CASSVQGSTGELFF	TGCGCCAGCAGCGTACAGGGTTCCACCGGGGAGCTGTTTTTT
TRBD1	TRBV5-1	.	12	TRBJ1-2	CASSLGQGSYTF	TGCGCCAGCAGCTTGGGACAGGGAAGCTACACCTTC
.	TRBV7-8	few	12	TRBJ2-5	CASSLWGETQYF	TGTGCCAGCAGCTTATGGGGGGAGACCCAGTACTTC
TRBD2	TRBV2	.	16	TRBJ2-5	CASSEQGGGYQETQYF	TGTGCCAGCAGTGAACAGGGCGGGGGGTACCAAGAGACCCAGTACTTC
.	TRBV18	once	16	TRBJ1-2	CASSPPLRGGGYGYTF	TGTGCCAGCTCACCCCCCCTTCGGGGAGGGGGCTATGGCTACACCTTC
.	TRBV6-1	.	14	TRBJ2-1	CASSVDYTRNEQFF	TGTGCCAGCAGTGTCGATTATACAAGAAATGAGCAGTTCTTC
TRBD2	TRBV7-9	.	14	TRBJ2-7	CASSFGSGSYEQYF	TGTGCCAGCAGCTTTGGTAGCGGGTCCTACGAGCAGTACTTC
.	TRBV10-2	.	12	TRBJ2-7	CASRVAAYEQYF	TGCGCCAGCAGGGTAGCGGCCTACGAGCAGTACTTC
.	TRBV19	.	11	TRBJ1-2	CASSGYYGYTF	TGTGCCTCATCCGGGTACTATGGCTACACCTTC
.	TRBV30	.	12	TRBJ1-1	CAWKKGTTEAFF	TGTGCCTGGAAAAAGGGGACCACTGAAGCTTTCTTT
.	TRBV19	.	13	TRBJ2-3	CASGRGLTDTQYF	TGTGCCAGTGGGCGGGGGCTCACAGATACGCAGTATTTT
TRBD1	TRBV7-9	.	15	TRBJ1-6	CASSLQGAYNSPLHF	TGTGCCAGCAGCTTACAGGGGGCATATAATTCACCCCTCCACTTT
.	TRBV6-5	.	13	TRBJ1-2	CASSFGQIYGYTF	TGTGCCAGCAGCTTCGGACAGATCTATGGCTACACCTTC
.	TRBV27	.	13	TRBJ1-1	CASSGGGTTEAFF	TGTGCCAGCAGTGGTGGGGGGACCACTGAAGCTTTCTTT
.	TRBV4-1	.	16	TRBJ1-1	CASSQGQRAKDTEAFF	TGCGCCAGCAGCCAAGGACAGCGCGCGAAGGACACTGAAGCTTTCTTT
TRBD1	TRBV15	.	17	TRBJ2-1	CATSRDPGQRADNEQFF	TGTGCCACCAGCAGAGATCCGGGACAGAGGGCTGACAATGAGCAGTTCTTC
.	TRBV6-1	.	14	TRBJ1-5	CASSDWGGNQPQHF	TGTGCCAGCAGTGATTGGGGCGGGAATCAGCCCCAGCATTTT
TRBD1	TRBV29-1	.	14	TRBJ2-2	CSVVETGGAGELFF	TGCAGCGTTGTTGAGACAGGGGGTGCCGGGGAGCTGTTTTTT
.	TRBV5-6	.	12	TRBJ2-7	CASSLVGVEQYF	TGTGCCAGCAGCTTGGTGGGGGTGGAGCAGTACTTC
.	TRBV9	.	13	TRBJ1-6	CASSVRDNSPLHF	TGTGCCAGCAGCGTACGGGATAATTCACCCCTCCACTTT